This TCR beta chain was obtained from a study of blood T cell repertoires in COVID-19. Background on the study: Acute and convalescent COVID-19 samples came from the United States, Italy and Spain. Sample material is recorded as cDNA or gDNA derived from T cells, B-cell-depleted T cells, or PBMCs.

Repertoires were generated with immunoSEQ multiplex PCR, while TCRdb's copy carries only in-frame clones and drops some. The table shows nearly 350,000 clones, with around 86% occurring only once. It was during active infection that Seattle patients were enrolled and then longitudinally followed. CDR3 length: 14 residues. Trimming took 7 bases from V and 1 from J, leaving 13 bases between them. Germline CDR1 MNHEY, CDR2 SVGAGI. The chain recombines TRBV6-5 with TRBJ2-5; tentatively, D is TRBD1 (6 bases). The sequenced sample consisted of peripheral blood. This receptor was taken from a woman aged 50 to 60 with COVID-19, enrolled during active disease. The DNA for the CDR3 is TGTGCCAGCAAGCACAACAGGGTCCAAGAGACCCAGTACTTC. This codes for CASKHNRVQETQYF.